This TCR beta chain originates from a study of technical replicates of blood from a few donors. Assay used: immunoSEQ multiplex PCR; TCRdb lists only in-frame clones, some missing. The data contain roughly 76,000 clones, 94% of them seen just once; the ten biggest clones take up approximately 0.39%. Losses at the gene ends were 1 base for V and 0 bases for J; bases not matched to a gene: 6. The CDR3 runs 17 residues. Looked up from germline, CDR1 is MGHRA and CDR2 is YSYEKL. This receptor was identified in a human donor in good health. Input material: T cells isolated from PBMCs. The chain combines TRBV4-1 with TRBJ2-5; 9 nucleotides match TRBD2. CDR3 bases: TGCGCCAGCAGCCAAGGCCTAGCGGGGATCTACCAAGAGACCCAGTACTTC. Residues: CASSQGLAGIYQETQYF.